This T cell receptor (beta chain) comes out of a study of cytomegalovirus exposure and HLA in healthy donors (dated by TCRdb to 2015 to 2018). Context from the whole study: In an earlier analysis of roughly 500 of the donors, 276 Gb of sequence data and 90 million to 120 million unique TCR beta sequences from about 180 million T cells were reported. All discovery cohort repertoires had been generated on a single sequencing platform. Of the 300 to 450 genotyped donors, around 81% fell in the genetic ancestry cluster associated with self-reported Caucasian donors. To predict cytomegalovirus infection status, the study brought together high-throughput TCR immunosequencing, statistical association of individual TCRs with disease status, and machine learning. The later analysis used no new phenotypic data to find candidate immune exposures, relying instead on TCR beta sequences and their occurrence across donors. A later analysis re-examined previously published TCR beta repertoires from roughly 720 donors and added high-resolution HLA genotyping to investigate patterns of TCR occurrence. HLA typing included class I and class II loci at four-digit resolution. Donor age, sex, ethnicity and CMV serostatus were collected together with the repertoire data. An earlier analysis of 587 of the donors used high-throughput TCR beta sequencing to judge whether each TCR beta V gene segment behaved as functional or pseudogenic. The number of donors typed differed by locus, with roughly 629-640 for A, B, C, DRB1 and DQB1, around 500 for DQA1, nearly 610 for DPA1, and over 400 for DPB1. An early release that covered some 640 HLA-typed donors contained about 300 gigabases of sequencing data and about 93 million unique TCR sequences. The study used immunosequencing to profile the T cell repertoires of 600 to 850 subjects and linked those repertoires to cytomegalovirus serostatus. A separate validation cohort of roughly 110 different subjects was used in addition to the roughly 670-subject first cohort. In a later genetic analysis, genome-wide SNP genotypes for about three fifths of the roughly 670 donors were used, and that subset was treated as a discovery cohort. The study was designed to test whether signatures of past pathogen exposure could be identified by cataloging public T cell receptors. Among a few hundred genotyped donors of the cohort, an average of approximately 250,000 unique TCR beta nucleotide sequences were sequenced per donor, 15% to 20% of them non-productive. Because of strong linkage in the cohort, four or five DR-DQ haplotypes were treated as single units for association and clustering. The investigation overall reported the following: HLA typing was unavailable for some donors at each locus, so association tests used only the typed subset. In a later analysis, HLA-associated TCR beta chains showed more clonal expansion and lower generation probabilities than non-associated chains that were equally common. Broadly in line with IMGT annotations, most TCR beta V segments showed up in productive rearrangements about 87% or about 30% of the time in an earlier analysis of several hundred of the donors. A total of 150 or so TCR beta chains were listed by the study as associated with cytomegalovirus. Only TCR beta chains were sequenced in this cohort, and the absence of alpha or paired-chain data limited detectable features. According to a later analysis, TCR association rates differed among HLA loci, with DRB1 alleles showing the most associated TCRs and HLA-C alleles showing the fewest. At a false discovery rate of 0.05, a later analysis linked around 17,000 TCR beta sequences to specific HLA alleles. The 87-base-pair reads could not distinguish some IMGT-functional V segments, including TRBV6-2 and TRBV6-3, so those segments were excluded. For the cohort, immune exposure information was limited to CMV serostatus. A later analysis reported that several top co-occurrence clusters appeared linked to parvovirus B19, influenza, CMV and Epstein-Barr virus. Because counts were too low, about 15 rarely observed V segments, including chromosome 9 orphons, were left out of the earlier analysis of about 500 of the donors. A further reported finding was that TCR beta sequences accurately predicted the HLA-A and HLA-B alleles for most subjects in the first cohort. It was suggested by the authors that the approach could potentially be generalized to other disease states and immunological phenotypes. Most TCR sequences were seen in very few donors, while some public TCRs were found in many individuals. The presence/absence analyses assumed that sequencing depth was roughly uniform across donors, and that assumption may not be true. A later genetic analysis associated a missense DCLRE1C variant with V-gene and J-gene trimming of TCR beta chains, and an independent cohort replicated the association. Strong co-occurrence of HLA alleles, especially DR and DQ, made assigning TCR associations to individual alleles difficult. Most CMV-associated TCR beta chains appeared to be HLA-restricted in a later analysis, and the HLA associations seemed to be driven largely by CMV exposure. In a later genetic analysis, fewer N-insertions in productive TCRs were reported among donors in an Asian-associated ancestry cluster than the roughly 700-donor mean. Correlated functional status among segregating V segments might reflect linkage disequilibrium, but an unknown experimental factor could not be ruled out. A few of the identified cytomegalovirus-associated TCR beta chains were confirmed in vitro to be specific for cytomegalovirus antigens. A group of highly shared sequence variants was considered likely to be a technical artifact of the sequencing pipeline. The classifier was reported to diagnose cytomegalovirus status with high specificity and sensitivity in both the original cohort and the validation cohort.

In total, around 600 healthy bone marrow donors made up the cohort. Cohort members were all nominally healthy when sampled, although unrecorded immune exposures were likely present. The donor was CMV seronegative and was included in the group of 352 seronegative cohort members. A peripheral blood sample was collected from each donor, and TCR beta sequencing was performed on peripheral blood mononuclear cells. The Qiagen DNeasy Blood Extraction Kit was used to extract genomic DNA from the blood cell samples. For CDR1 and CDR2, the germline V gene lists SGHRS and YFSETQ. The CDR3, cysteine through phenylalanine, is 13 amino acids long. Here the CDR3 DNA is all that survives: 39 bases in frame from base 1. The receptor library was made with the immunoSEQ multiplex PCR assay. A mixture of 60 forward primers for TCR Vbeta segments and 13 reverse primers for TCR Jbeta segments was used in the multiplex PCR. The CDR3 region of rearranged TCR beta genes was amplified from genomic DNA by a multiplex PCR assay. The Illumina HiSeq System was used to sequence the amplified TCR beta libraries as 87-base-pair reads. The paper's data handling went like this. A later analysis tallied around 87 million unique TCR beta chains across the 600 to 700 repertoires, and about 12 million of those chains were shared by two or more donors. Raw reads were error-corrected and collapsed into unique sequences with a nearest-neighbor algorithm that merged closely related sequences to remove PCR and sequencing errors. V, D and J gene segments were assigned by aligning CDR3 sequences to IMGT reference sequences. For a sequence to be retained, at least a six-nucleotide match to both a V gene segment and a J gene segment was required. A rearrangement counted as productive if the CDR3 had no stop codons and remained in frame with V and J, and every other rearrangement counted as non-productive. CDR3 was defined by IMGT convention, running from the second conserved V-encoded cysteine to the conserved J-encoded phenylalanine. The earlier analysis of some 600 of the donors excluded sequences that lacked an unambiguous match to a single V gene segment. An earlier analysis of 550 to 650 of the donors classified V segments as functional when productive rearrangements were above 56.7% and as segregating when the standard deviation between donors was above 5%. A statistical classification framework was developed to diagnose cytomegalovirus status using the catalog of TCR beta chain sequences. In a later analysis, TCR nucleotide sequences were compared against IMGT/GENE-DB human TR gene sequences so that V and J genes could be assigned. The TCRdist pipeline was used in a later analysis to assign CDR3 sequences and most-parsimonious VDJ recombination scenarios. In a later analysis, every TCR beta chain was defined by the combination of its CDR3 amino acid sequence and its V-gene family, and reads without a unique V-gene family were dropped. To address suspected cross-contamination and a sequencing artifact, a later analysis removed 550 to 750 highly shared, low-generation-probability nucleotide sequences. For each public chain, a later analysis derived a clonal expansion index from normalized ranks of inferred template counts within each repertoire. In a later analysis, generation probabilities were computed using a VDJ recombination model fitted to out-of-frame rearrangements, and the results were checked against IGoR. In a later analysis, hypergeometric tests were used to score TCR-TCR, TCR-HLA and TCR-CMV co-occurrence, with a repertoire-size bias correction applied to TCR pairs. A later analysis estimated false discovery rates by permuting HLA or CMV assignments 20 times. In a later analysis, co-occurring TCRs were grouped using DBSCAN, and TCRdist sequence similarity was added for clustering within HLA-allele-positive subsets. Co-occurrence clustering excluded repertoires with fewer than 30,000 or more than 120,000 public chains, plus five with anomalous nucleotide sharing. TCRdb stores this immuneACCESS table with in-frame sequences only. Part of the clones is absent; in the studies checked, under half of the shortfall reflects unresolved V genes, and no reason is known for the rest. V and J calls and clone size follow that table, whereas D and trimming were derived from the DNA. The sample has 95,000 to 110,000 clones on record, 76% of them singletons. The leading ten clones occupy less than 2.5% of the sample.

A note on this clone: Its antigen target is currently unknown. No per-base quality is available; no much larger clone lies one base away.

The sequence is built from TRBV5-1 and TRBJ2-5; the D gene is perhaps TRBD2, from 5 matching bases. Gene TRBJ2-7 matches the end of the DNA better, so the J call may be wrong. The sequence was obtained from a man between 18 and 29 years old in good health and CMV-seronegative. Specimen: PBMCs. The DNA reads as follows: TGCGCCAGCAGCCTGTGGGGAGACTACGAGCAGTACTTC. The encoded protein is CASSLWGDYEQYF.